This entry lists 21 T cell receptor beta chains sequenced from one sample in a study of T cell repertoires in cytomegalovirus infection. TCRdb re-called the reads with MiXCR, one entry per CDR3 protein. Of roughly 700,000 distinct CDR3 sequences listed, around 31% are singletons. Which antigens these TCRs recognize remains unknown. The sequences come from cultured PBMCs, collected from culture after CMV antigen stimulation. Every receptor here comes from a human donor in good health (CMV status not recorded). Some clones in this sample may be carry-over from other donors' samples.

The chain uses TRBV10-3 and TRBJ2-1; the D gene is possibly TRBD1 (6 bases). Per germline, CDR1 ENHRY and CDR2 SYGVKD. V lost 0 bases and J 5 bases, leaving 11 bases between the germline ends. The CDR3 is 15 amino acids. This chain's CDR3 is CAISESRTDNNEQFF. The CDR3 bases are TGTGCCATCAGTGAGTCTAGGACAGATAACAATGAGCAGTTCTTC.

The sample holds a few counts of this clonotype. The chain is built from TRBV11-2 and TRBJ2-1; D ambiguous. This CDR3 comprises 14 residues. V lost 0 bases to trimming and J lost 7 bases, with 10 bases between them. The germline CDR1 and CDR2 sequences are SGHAT and FQNNGV. The CDR3 reads CASSLDPQANEQFF. The CDR3, as DNA: TGTGCCAGCAGCTTAGACCCCCAGGCTAATGAGCAGTTCTTC.

The CDR3 DNA reads as TGTGCCAGCAGCCAGACACCCAGCTACGAGCAGTACTTC. Its translation is CASSQTPSYEQYF. The genes are TRBV7-6 and TRBJ2-7; no reliable D call. The CDR3 length is 13 residues. V was trimmed by 5 bases and J by 3 bases, leaving 11 bases between them. CDR1 and CDR2 from the germline V gene are SGHVS and FNYEAQ. The full variable domain, in which reference TRBV7-6 and TRBJ2-7 provide the parts outside the CDR3, is GAGVSQSPRYKVTKRGQDVALRCDPISGHVSLYWYRQALGQGPEFLTYFNYEAQQDKSGLPNDRFSAERPEGSISTLTIQRTEQRDSAMYRCASSQTPSYEQYFGPGTRLTVT.

This clonotype was observed a handful of times. This CDR3 reads CATSPTFAGGEQYF. The CDR3 DNA reads as TGTGCCACCAGCCCTACGTTTGCCGGAGGGGAGCAGTACTTC. The V call is TRBV15, the J call TRBJ2-7; TRBD2 might be the D (6 bases). The CDR3 runs to 14 residues. With 5 bases removed from V and 7 bases from J, the gap between germline ends came to 18 bases. CDR1 is LNHNV, CDR2 YYDKDF, per germline (reference sequence).

In its sample, this clonotype was seen a few times. The V gene is TRBV12-3 or TRBV12-4, the J gene TRBJ2-3, with D possibly being TRBD2 (6 bases). Trimming took 2 bases from V and 4 from J, leaving 10 bases between them. The length of the CDR3 is 14 residues. In DNA form, the CDR3 reads TGTGCCAGCAGTTTACCGGGGGACCCAGATACGCAGTATTTT. It specifies CASSLPGDPDTQYF.

This clonotype was counted a few times. The chain combines TRBV7-2 with TRBJ1-2, with D uncertain. CDR1 and CDR2 (germline): SGHTA, FQGNSA. The CDR3 has 16 residues. The germline V and J ends were trimmed by 5 bases and 2 bases, with 18 bases remaining between them. The DNA of the CDR3 is TGTGCCAGCAGCCCCTTTACCGGTGGGGAAAACTATGGCTACACCTTC. The encoded protein is CASSPFTGGENYGYTF. Together with reference TRBV7-2 and TRBJ1-2, the CDR3 gives the full variable domain: GAGVSQSPSNKVTEKGKDVELRCDPISGHTALYWYRQSLGQGLEFLIYFQGNSAPDKSGLPSDRFSAERTGGSVSTLTIQRTQQEDSAVYLCASSPFTGGENYGYTFGSGTRLTVV.

V and J are TRBV7-2 and TRBJ1-3; D gene ambiguous. With 5 bases removed from V and 0 bases from J, the gap between germline ends came to 23 bases. CDR3 length: 19 residues. Germline-derived CDR1 and CDR2 are SGHTA and FQGNSA. The CDR3 region is CASSRAFSYTPSSGNTIYF. The DNA for the CDR3 is TGTGCCAGCAGCCGAGCTTTTAGTTATACTCCGTCCTCTGGAAACACCATATATTTT. Full variable domain (rest looked up from reference TRBV7-2 and TRBJ1-3): GAGVSQSPSNKVTEKGKDVELRCDPISGHTALYWYRQSLGQGLEFLIYFQGNSAPDKSGLPSDRFSAERTGGSVSTLTIQRTQQEDSAVYLCASSRAFSYTPSSGNTIYFGEGSWLTVV.

The gene calls are TRBV7-9 and TRBJ2-3; D not resolved. The length of the CDR3 is 15 residues. The germline V gene encodes CDR1 SEHNR and CDR2 FQNEAQ (reference sequence). With 5 bases removed from V and 1 base from J, the gap between germline ends came to 13 bases. The CDR3 sequence: CASSHSGLRTDTQYF. CDR3 DNA: TGTGCCAGCAGCCACAGTGGGCTACGCACAGATACGCAGTATTTT.

The rearrangement joins TRBV25-1 to TRBJ2-5; possibly TRBD1 for D (6 bases). Trimming stripped 0 bases from V and 3 bases from J, with 11 bases between. The CDR3 runs 15 residues. The germline CDR1 and CDR2 sequences are MGHDK and SYGVNS. The CDR3: CASSEYTGREETQYF. CDR3 sequence (DNA): TGTGCCAGCAGTGAATATACAGGGCGCGAAGAGACCCAGTACTTC.

This clonotype has more than one count but fewer than ten. The CDR3 DNA reads TGCAGTGCTAGGGGGCCCTCCTACAATGAGCAGTTCTTC. It codes for CSARGPSYNEQFF. The V and J genes are TRBV20-1 and TRBJ2-1; the D gene is possibly TRBD1 (5 bases). CDR1 DFQATT and CDR2 SNEGSKA come from the germline V gene (reference sequence). This CDR3 is built from 13 residues. V was shortened by 3 bases and J by 0 bases, with 6 bases between the two germline ends.

This clonotype has at least ten counts. The gene calls are TRBV7-2 and TRBJ2-7, with D possibly being TRBD1 (5 bases). V was pared by 2 bases and J by 1 base, with 18 bases between. CDR3 length: 17 amino acids. Germline V gene lookup returns CDR1 SGHTA and CDR2 FQGNSA. The CDR3 bases are TGTGCCAGCAGCTTAAGTCCCGGAAGGAAGGGGTCCTACGAGCAGTACTTC. It yields the protein CASSLSPGRKGSYEQYF.

The J gene is TRBJ2-5, the V gene TRBV20-1; D might be TRBD2 (6 bases). This CDR3 contains 14 residues. Germline V gives CDR1 DFQATT, CDR2 SNEGSKA (reference sequence). Trimming pared 6 bases from V and 5 bases from J, leaving 19 bases between. This chain's CDR3 is CSAYPLSAGETQYF. In nucleotides, the CDR3 is TGCAGTGCCTATCCCCTCTCGGCGGGGGAGACCCAGTACTTC.

The chain couples TRBV6-1 to TRBJ2-6; possibly TRBD2 for D (5 bases). Trimming removed 0 bases from V and 0 bases from J, with 12 bases in between. Germline lookup yields CDR1 MNHNS and CDR2 SASEGT. The CDR3 is made up of 18 amino acids. The CDR3 region has the DNA TGTGCCAGCAGTGAAGCCGGAGGACGCTACTCTGGGGCCAACGTCCTGACTTTC. Translated: CASSEAGGRYSGANVLTF.

This clonotype has more than one count but fewer than ten. The V and J genes are TRBV28 and TRBJ2-7; D gene uncertain. This CDR3 comprises 15 residues. Germline V gives CDR1 MDHEN, CDR2 SYDVKM. V was cut by 3 bases and J by 2 bases, with 14 bases left in between. CDR3 residues: CASSFLLGSPYEQYF. In DNA form, the CDR3 reads TGTGCCAGCAGTTTCCTTTTGGGCAGCCCCTACGAGCAGTACTTC.

There are a few counts of this clonotype. This rearrangement joins TRBV7-2 to TRBJ1-2, with D possibly being TRBD1 (6 bases). Germline assignment: CDR1 SGHTA and CDR2 FQGNSA. V shed 5 bases and J shed 3 bases, with 13 bases lying between them. This CDR3 is built from 14 residues. The CDR3 here is CASSQGGSDYGYTF. In DNA form, the CDR3 reads TGTGCCAGCAGCCAAGGGGGGTCGGACTATGGCTACACCTTC.

V gene TRBV23-1 combines with J gene TRBJ1-1; D unresolved. TRBV23-1 falls under the ORF class, with uncertain function. The CDR3 is made up of 13 amino acids. V lost 5 bases and J 4 bases, leaving 11 bases between the germline ends. In nucleotides, the CDR3 is TGCGCCAGCAGTGGACGGGAGATCACTGAAGCTTTCTTT. Residues: CASSGREITEAFF.

This chain connects TRBV7-7 to TRBJ2-5, with 7 nucleotides matching TRBD1. Looked up from germline, CDR1 is SSHAT and CDR2 is FNYEAQ (reference sequence). The V segment lost 2 bases and the J segment 4 bases; nucleotides outside the gene matches: 7. The CDR3 contains 15 residues. In nucleotides, the CDR3 is TGTGCCAGCAGCTTACAACCGACAGGGAGAGAGACCCAGTACTTC. Translation: CASSLQPTGRETQYF.

V usage is TRBV19 and J usage is TRBJ2-7; 9 positions match TRBD1. This CDR3 region has 15 residues. The germline V gene encodes CDR1 LNHDA and CDR2 SQIVND (reference sequence). With 5 bases clipped from V and 2 bases from J, the junction kept 7 bases outside the gene matches. CDR3: CASSFVGQGAYEQYF. The CDR3 region has the DNA TGTGCCAGTAGTTTCGTGGGACAGGGAGCCTACGAGCAGTACTTC. Using reference TRBV19 and TRBJ2-7 for the parts outside the CDR3, the full variable domain is DGGITQSPKYLFRKEGQNVTLSCEQNLNHDAMYWYRQDPGQGLRLIYYSQIVNDFQKGDIAEGYSVSREKKESFPLTVTSAQKNPTAFYLCASSFVGQGAYEQYFGPGTRLTVT.

V and J are TRBV28 and TRBJ2-7; 13 bases align to TRBD2. The trim removed 8 bases at V and 2 bases at J, leaving 12 bases unmatched. Germline values: CDR1 MDHEN, CDR2 SYDVKM. The CDR3 contains 17 residues. CDR3 sequence reads: CASWPGLAGVSPYEQYF. CDR3 nucleotides: TGTGCCAGCTGGCCTGGACTAGCGGGGGTTTCCCCCTACGAGCAGTACTTC. Full variable domain (remainder filled in from reference TRBV28 and TRBJ2-7): DVKVTQSSRYLVKRTGEKVFLECVQDMDHENMFWYRQDPGLGLRLIYFSYDVKMKEKGDIPEGYSVSREKKERFSLILESASTNQTSMYLCASWPGLAGVSPYEQYFGPGTRLTVT.

Comments on this clonotype: One end of the junction varies from germline; a read error may be responsible. V and J are TRBV5-3 and TRBJ1-2; the match to TRBD1 covers 8 bases. TRBV5-3 is annotated as an ORF whose role is uncertain. This CDR3 contains 15 residues. In nucleotides, the CDR3 is TGTGCCAGCAGCTTGGTGCCGACAGGGGAAAATGGCTACACCTTC. It is translated as CASSLVPTGENGYTF.

This clonotype was detected a few times. The chain combines TRBV20-1 with TRBJ1-1, with a weak D call TRBD1 (6 bases). Germline-derived CDR1 and CDR2 are DFQATT and SNEGSKA (reference sequence). CDR3 length: 11 residues. The V gene lost 3 bases and the J gene lost 9 bases, with 11 bases spanning the gap. The CDR3 is CSASTRDKAFF. The CDR3 bases are TGCAGTGCTAGCACCCGGGACAAAGCTTTCTTT.